Below are 16 T cell receptor beta chains sequenced from a single sample in a study of stem cell transplantation in POMP-related autoinflammatory disease (dated by TCRdb to the early 2020s). Library generation was performed with the immunoSEQ multiplex PCR assay. Held by TCRdb, this immuneACCESS table contains in-frame sequences only and omits some clones. Under half of the omission traces to an unresolved V gene where checked; the cause of the rest is unknown. The sample table contains approximately 7,800 clones; only one count was recorded for 88% of them. Of the sample, around 15% is held by the ten largest clones. The sample's time point label is to be understood as: after hematopoietic stem cell transplant. The sample consisted of CD8+ T cells from PBMCs, taken after stem cell transplantation. Receptors originate from a human patient with POMP-related autoinflammation and immune dysregulation (PRAID). Some T cells may be donor cells from the graft after a transplant.

This sequence joins TRBV4-2 and TRBJ2-1, with TRBD2 matching 12 bases. The length of the CDR3 is 19 residues. Unmatched junction bases numbered 9, after V lost 0 bases and J lost 3 bases. CDR1 is LGHNA, CDR2 YNFKEQ, per germline. The CDR3 region has the DNA TGTGCCAGCAGCCAAGATCCTGTGGGACTAGCGGGCTACTACAATGAGCAGTTCTTC. This codes for CASSQDPVGLAGYYNEQFF.

The V call is TRBV7-9, the J call TRBJ2-3, with D perhaps matching TRBD2 (6 bases). Trimming stripped 4 bases from V and 1 base from J, with 12 bases between. This CDR3 is 15 amino acids long. Germline-derived CDR1 and CDR2 are SEHNR and FQNEAQ (reference sequence). This chain's CDR3 is CASSSRGSGTDTQYF. DNA for the CDR3: TGTGCCAGCAGCTCCCGGGGGAGCGGCACAGATACGCAGTATTTT.

The chain employs TRBV27 and TRBJ1-3; 7 bases are shared with TRBD1. V lost 4 bases and J lost 4; bases outside the gene matches: 13. The CDR3 consists of 17 residues. The germline V gene encodes CDR1 MNHEY and CDR2 SMNVEV (reference sequence). This CDR3 is CASSSPIPPGGGNTIYF. The CDR3 bases are TGTGCCAGCAGTTCCCCGATACCACCAGGGGGAGGAAACACCATATATTTT.

Notes on this clone: The sample holds other DNA sequences that translate to the same CDR3. This chain links TRBV6-6 with TRBJ1-3, with D unresolved. V was trimmed by 0 bases and J by 1 base, leaving 7 bases between them. There are 15 residues in the CDR3. Germline V CDR1 and CDR2: MNHNY, SVGAGI (reference sequence). Here the CDR3 reads CASSYSPASGNTIYF. The CDR3 DNA follows: TGTGCCAGCAGTTACTCGCCGGCATCTGGAAACACCATATATTTT.

This clone was counted between two and nine times. This chain uses TRBV19 with TRBJ1-5, with D perhaps matching TRBD1 (5 bases). Trimming left V 6 bases short and J 4 bases short, with 16 bases between. The CDR3 is 15 amino acids. Germline values: CDR1 LNHDA, CDR2 SQIVND (reference sequence). CDR3: CASSDPGWGNQPQHF. CDR3 DNA sequence: TGTGCCAGTAGCGACCCGGGGTGGGGGAATCAGCCCCAGCATTTT.

This rearrangement joins TRBV19 to TRBJ1-1; possible D gene TRBD1, 5 bases. This CDR3 spans 14 amino acids. Trimming cost V 5 bases and J 0 bases, with 10 bases left between them. Germline V gives CDR1 LNHDA, CDR2 SQIVND (reference sequence). The CDR3 sequence is CASSPGTVNTEAFF. The CDR3 bases are TGTGCCAGTAGTCCCGGGACGGTGAACACTGAAGCTTTCTTT. Complete variable domain (other parts from reference TRBV19 and TRBJ1-1): DGGITQSPKYLFRKEGQNVTLSCEQNLNHDAMYWYRQDPGQGLRLIYYSQIVNDFQKGDIAEGYSVSREKKESFPLTVTSAQKNPTAFYLCASSPGTVNTEAFFGQGTRLTVV.

The chain carries TRBV7-9 and TRBJ2-7, with 9 bases matching TRBD2. V shed 5 bases and J 2 bases; nucleotides not matched to a gene: 1. Germline CDR1 reads SEHNR; CDR2 reads FQNEAQ (reference sequence). The CDR3 consists of 13 residues. CDR3 sequence (DNA): TGTGCCAGCAGCCCTAGCGGGGCCTACGAGCAGTACTTC. Translating gives CASSPSGAYEQYF. Filled out from reference TRBV7-9 and TRBJ2-7, the complete variable domain reads DTGVSQNPRHKITKRGQNVTFRCDPISEHNRLYWYRQTLGQGPEFLTYFQNEAQLEKSRLLSDRFSAERPKGSFSTLEIQRTEQGDSAMYLCASSPSGAYEQYFGPGTRLTVT.

V gene TRBV29-1 combines with J gene TRBJ1-2, with a tentative D call TRBD1 (6 bases). Deletions cut 5 bases from V and 4 bases from J, with 14 bases between. CDR3 size: 13 residues. Germline V gene data show CDR1 as SQVTM and CDR2 as ANQGSEA. This CDR3 reads CSVLDRSGYGYTF. The CDR3 DNA reads TGCAGCGTTTTGGACAGATCTGGCTATGGCTACACCTTC.

This clone was seen a single time. CDR3: CSVENPKRLAYNEQFF. The DNA for the CDR3 is TGCAGCGTTGAAAACCCTAAGCGACTAGCGTACAATGAGCAGTTCTTC. The chain recombines TRBV29-1 with TRBJ2-1; 8 bases align to TRBD2. This CDR3 spans 16 amino acids. Germline V gives CDR1 SQVTM, CDR2 ANQGSEA. Unmatched junction bases numbered 10, after V lost 2 bases and J lost 4 bases.

The V call is TRBV3-1 (or the pseudogene TRBV3-2), the J call TRBJ2-1, with a possible D match to TRBD1 (5 bases). Germline CDR1 is LGHDT and CDR2 is YNNKEL (reference sequence). This CDR3 has 13 amino acids. V lost 1 base, J lost 6 bases, and 7 bases lay in between. CDR3 loop: CASSQGQGNEQFF. Here the CDR3 DNA reads TGTGCCAGCAGCCAAGGGCAGGGCAATGAGCAGTTCTTC.

The chain has TRBV11-2 and TRBJ1-1; unclear D gene. Germline CDR1 and CDR2: SGHAT and FQNNGV. This CDR3 is 13 amino acids long. V was pared by 6 bases and J by 1 base, with 9 bases between. CDR3 DNA sequence: TGTGCCAGCAGTTCTTCCGCGAACACTGAAGCTTTCTTT. Translation: CASSSSANTEAFF.

This chain connects TRBV2 to TRBJ2-5, with 7 nucleotides matching TRBD1. CDR3 length equals 13 residues. V shed 6 bases, J shed 0 bases, and the junction held 1 base outside the gene matches. Germline assignment: CDR1 SNHLY and CDR2 FYNNEI. CDR3 protein: CASRTGNQETQYF. The CDR3 nucleotides read TGTGCCAGCAGGACAGGGAACCAAGAGACCCAGTACTTC.

This clone has just one count. The V gene is TRBV5-5, the J gene TRBJ1-1; 7 bases are shared with TRBD1. Germline CDR1 SGHKS, CDR2 YYEKEE (reference sequence). V dropped 2 bases and J dropped 0; count of bases not matched to a gene: 10. CDR3 length: 17 residues. Written as DNA, the CDR3 is TGTGCCAGCAGCTTAAAACAGGGGAACGGGATGAACACTGAAGCTTTCTTT. Translated, it gives CASSLKQGNGMNTEAFF.

The V gene is TRBV28, the J gene TRBJ2-6, with TRBD1 matching over 8 bases. CDR3 length: 17 residues. Germline assignment: CDR1 MDHEN and CDR2 SYDVKM. The V and J ends lost 3 bases and 2 bases, in that order; junction bases with no gene match: 6. The CDR3 region is CASSFQPGGAGANVLTF. CDR3 DNA sequence: TGTGCCAGCAGTTTTCAGCCAGGGGGCGCTGGGGCCAACGTCCTGACTTTC.

V is TRBV14 and J is TRBJ2-1, with D possibly being TRBD1 (6 bases). V lost 2 bases to trimming and J lost 4 bases, with 9 bases between them. This CDR3 contains 14 residues. Germline lookup yields CDR1 SGHDN and CDR2 FVKESK. CDR3 protein: CASSQTGSYNEQFF. The DNA of the CDR3 is TGTGCCAGCAGCCAAACAGGGTCTTACAATGAGCAGTTCTTC.

The DNA of the CDR3 is TGTGCCAGCAGTCACAGGGGCACCGGGGAGCTGTTTTTT. Protein product: CASSHRGTGELFF. The chain combines TRBV6-5 with TRBJ2-2; 7 bases line up with TRBD1. The CDR3 covers 13 residues. V shed 5 bases, J shed 4 bases, and the junction held 1 base outside the gene matches. The germline V gene encodes CDR1 MNHEY and CDR2 SVGAGI.